The 12 T cell receptor beta chains listed next were all sequenced from one sample in a study of shared clonotypes between healthy human individuals. The table came from immunoSEQ multiplex PCR; TCRdb's copy has only in-frame clones and leaves some out. The repertoire holds roughly 770,000 clones, with 90% to 98% as singletons. Naive CD8 cells comprised CD45RO-negative, CCR7-positively selected cells, excluding terminally differentiated effector memory CD45RA+ cells. The specimen was naive CD8+ T cells sorted from blood. These receptors were taken from a young man in good health.

This clone was recorded only once. The chain is built from TRBV6-5 and TRBJ2-5; TRBD2 might be the D (6 bases). CDR1 and CDR2 (germline): MNHEY, SVGAGI. There are 14 residues in the CDR3. Trimming pared 3 bases from V and 1 base from J, leaving 9 bases between. The CDR3 reads CASSYSGLQETQYF. The CDR3 nucleotides are TGTGCCAGCAGTTATTCGGGACTCCAAGAGACCCAGTACTTC.

The chain has TRBV14 and TRBJ2-1; 9 nucleotides align to TRBD2. Germline V gene data show CDR1 as SGHDN and CDR2 as FVKESK. V gave up 4 bases and J gave up 4 bases; unmatched junction bases: 8. The CDR3 length is 16 residues. The DNA for the CDR3 is TGTGCCAGCAGCCCCTTAGCGGGAGTTGGTTACAATGAGCAGTTCTTC. Its translation: CASSPLAGVGYNEQFF.

As to this clone: Other DNA variants within this sample encode the same CDR3. The chain carries TRBV27 and TRBJ1-1, with D perhaps TRBD1 (5 bases). The CDR3 is 14 residues long. Trimming took 5 bases from V and 1 from J, leaving 11 bases between them. Germline CDR1 reads MNHEY; CDR2 reads SMNVEV (reference sequence). The CDR3 spells CASSPRGGNTEAFF. In DNA, the CDR3 is TGTGCCAGCAGTCCACGCGGGGGGAACACTGAAGCTTTCTTT.

Here the CDR3 DNA reads TGTGCCAGCAGCCCTCCGGGCATGGACCGCAATGAGCAGTTCTTC. This sequence encodes CASSPPGMDRNEQFF. This rearrangement joins TRBV11-2 to TRBJ2-1, with unresolved D. CDR1 and CDR2 from the germline V gene are SGHAT and FQNNGV. With 5 bases removed from V and 6 bases from J, the gap between germline ends came to 17 bases. CDR3 length equals 15 residues.

The chain couples TRBV29-1 to TRBJ2-1; possible D gene TRBD2, 6 bases. This CDR3 spans 15 amino acids. Germline lookup yields CDR1 SQVTM and CDR2 ANQGSEA. V was cut by 5 bases and J by 6 bases, with 20 bases left in between. CDR3 DNA: TGCAGCGTTACATTTACCGGGACTGAAGCCAATGAGCAGTTCTTC. It encodes CSVTFTGTEANEQFF.

The CDR3 reads CASSVEGRVRDEQYF. CDR3 bases: TGTGCCAGCAGCGTAGAGGGGAGGGTGAGGGACGAGCAGTACTTC. The chain carries TRBV9 and TRBJ2-7, with TRBD2 matching over 7 bases. The CDR3 sequence is 15 residues long. The germline CDR1 and CDR2 sequences are SGDLS and YYNGEE. The V gene end was trimmed by 0 bases and the J gene end by 5 bases; junction bases not matched to a gene: 8.

In its sample, this clone was seen once. The rearrangement links TRBV7-6 to TRBJ2-1; 8 bases map to TRBD1. Germline values: CDR1 SGHVS, CDR2 FNYEAQ. V was pared by 4 bases and J by 9 bases, with 14 bases of the junction left unmatched. The CDR3 length is 16 residues. The DNA of the CDR3 is TGTGCCAGCAGCTCCTACCTGACAGGGGATGGAGGTGAGCAGTTCTTC. Amino acids: CASSSYLTGDGGEQFF.

The rearrangement uses TRBV9 and TRBJ2-2, with D possibly being TRBD1 (5 bases). The CDR3 consists of 14 residues. Trimming cost V 3 bases and J 6 bases, with 12 bases left between them. Germline loops: CDR1 SGDLS, CDR2 YYNGEE. This CDR3 reads CASSEAGLAGELFF. The DNA for the CDR3 is TGTGCCAGCAGCGAGGCAGGGTTGGCCGGGGAGCTGTTTTTT.

J is TRBJ2-7 and V is TRBV7-9, with D maybe TRBD1 (5 bases). The germline V gene encodes CDR1 SEHNR and CDR2 FQNEAQ (reference sequence). V lost 1 base to trimming and J lost 4 bases, with 26 bases between them. The CDR3 length is 19 residues. The CDR3 loop is CASSLGQPIHPGAQYEQYF. The CDR3, as DNA: TGTGCCAGCAGCTTAGGACAGCCAATCCACCCCGGCGCTCAATACGAGCAGTACTTC.

V usage is TRBV27 and J usage is TRBJ2-7, with 9 bases aligning to TRBD1. V gave up 5 bases and J gave up 5 bases; unmatched junction bases: 16. This CDR3 comprises 17 residues. Germline lookup yields CDR1 MNHEY and CDR2 SMNVEV (reference sequence). The CDR3 sequence is CASSIGVQDRGFNEQYF. In DNA form, the CDR3 reads TGTGCCAGCAGTATTGGGGTACAGGACAGGGGATTCAACGAGCAGTACTTC.

The rearrangement joins TRBV7-9 to TRBJ2-1; maybe TRBD2 (6 bases). The CDR3 has 12 amino acids. The germline CDR1 and CDR2 sequences are SEHNR and FQNEAQ (reference sequence). The V end was cut by 4 bases, the J end by 14 bases, with 15 bases between. The CDR3 coding sequence is TGTGCCAGCAGCTCGCCGAGTAGCGGAGAGTTCTTC. It encodes CASSSPSSGEFF.

This chain connects TRBV29-1 to TRBJ2-1, with TRBD2 matching over 13 bases. V lost 6 bases to trimming and J lost 0 bases; unmatched junction nucleotides: 8. The germline gives CDR1 SQVTM, CDR2 ANQGSEA. The CDR3 has 17 amino acids. The CDR3 bases are TGCAGCGTCACCGGACTAGCGGGAGCCTACTCCTACAATGAGCAGTTCTTC. Its protein is CSVTGLAGAYSYNEQFF.